Below are 23 T cell receptor beta chains sequenced from a single sample in a study of shared clonotypes between healthy human individuals (TCRdb year 2020). The method was the immunoSEQ multiplex PCR assay. The immuneACCESS repertoire file appears here via TCRdb, limited to in-frame rearrangements. These files lack a portion of the clones; in checked studies, under half of the deficit traces to unresolved V genes, and the cause of the others is not known. The sample has approximately 2,300,000 clones on record, 85% to 95% of them singletons. The ten largest make up 0.37% of the sample. Sequenced: naive CD4+ T cells from PBMCs. The cell subset or site label, read with the paper, signifies: CD45RA+ positively selected. The source is a man between 18 and 35 years old in good health. Some clones in this sample may be carry-over from other donors' samples.

J is TRBJ1-2 and V is TRBV5-6; weak D call: TRBD1 (6 bases). CDR1 is SGHDT, CDR2 YYEEEE, per germline. V was cut by 7 bases and J by 5 bases, with 15 bases left in between. The CDR3 sequence is 13 residues long. CDR3 residues: CASRLQGYYGYTF. The CDR3, as DNA: TGTGCCAGCCGTTTACAGGGATATTATGGCTACACCTTC. Together with reference TRBV5-6 and TRBJ1-2, the CDR3 gives the full variable domain: DAGVTQSPTHLIKTRGQQVTLRCSPKSGHDTVSWYQQALGQGPQFIFQYYEEEERQRGNFPDRFSGHQFPNYSSELNVNALLLGDSALYLCASRLQGYYGYTFGSGTRLTVV.

The chain has TRBV6-1 and TRBJ1-2; D is undetermined. V lost 4 bases and J lost 2, with 20 bases in between. The CDR3 has 17 amino acids. The germline V gene has CDR1 MNHNS and CDR2 SASEGT. CDR3 amino acids: CASSARIGPPENYGYTF. The DNA of the CDR3 is TGTGCCAGCAGTGCGAGAATCGGGCCTCCGGAGAACTATGGCTACACCTTC.

The V call is TRBV5-6, the J call TRBJ2-7; 9 bases align to TRBD1. CDR3 length: 15 residues. The V segment lost 2 bases and the J segment 5 bases; nucleotides outside the gene matches: 8. CDR1 SGHDT and CDR2 YYEEEE come from the germline V gene. CDR3 DNA: TGTGCCAGCAGCTTAAACCGGGACAGGGTGAACGAGCAGTACTTC. Its translation is CASSLNRDRVNEQYF.

This clone was found once. The DNA of the CDR3 is TGCGCCAGCAGCCAAGGCCCTAGCGGGGAGACCCAGTACTTC. Its translation is CASSQGPSGETQYF. V gene TRBV4-1 combines with J gene TRBJ2-5; 8 positions agree with TRBD2. The CDR3 has 14 residues. Trimming cost V 1 base and J 5 bases; bases outside gene matches: 3. Germline assignment: CDR1 MGHRA and CDR2 YSYEKL.

The CDR3 DNA reads as TGTGCCAGCAGCCTAGCACCCTACAATGAGCAGTTCTTC. It translates to CASSLAPYNEQFF. V is TRBV6-1 and J is TRBJ2-1; TRBD2 is a possible D gene (5 bases). Trimming pared 6 bases from V and 2 bases from J, leaving 8 bases between. Germline loops: CDR1 MNHNS, CDR2 SASEGT. The CDR3 is 13 residues long.

The chain is built from TRBV6-5 and TRBJ2-7; TRBD2 matches 12 bases. The V and J ends lost 4 bases and 7 bases, in that order; junction bases with no gene match: 8. Germline loops: CDR1 MNHEY, CDR2 SVGAGI. This CDR3 comprises 15 residues. CDR3 bases: TGTGCCAGCAGTTCCACCCTAGCGGGAGGGTTAGAGCAGTACTTC. Protein product: CASSSTLAGGLEQYF.

This chain uses TRBV6-6 with TRBJ1-3; D remains unclear. This CDR3 is built from 14 residues. The germline V gene encodes CDR1 MNHNY and CDR2 SVGAGI (reference sequence). Trimming left V 7 bases short and J 0 bases short, with 10 bases between. The CDR3 nucleotides read TGTGCCAGCACCCAGAGAAACTCTGGAAACACCATATATTTT. It translates to CASTQRNSGNTIYF.

This clone was seen a single time. The genes are TRBV9 and TRBJ2-1; tentatively, D is TRBD1 (6 bases). The CDR3 contains 13 residues. CDR1 is SGDLS and CDR2 is YYNGEE in the germline V gene. Trimming removed 0 bases from V and 9 bases from J, with 10 bases in between. This CDR3 is CASSVEGDGEQFF. In nucleotides, the CDR3 is TGTGCCAGCAGCGTAGAGGGGGACGGTGAGCAGTTCTTC.

The chain carries TRBV28 and TRBJ2-1; 13 nucleotides align to TRBD2. V dropped 6 bases and J dropped 4; count of bases not matched to a gene: 3. The CDR3 runs to 15 residues. Germline-derived CDR1 and CDR2 are MDHEN and SYDVKM. CDR3 sequence reads: CASRRTSGGYNEQFF. The CDR3 DNA follows: TGTGCCAGCAGACGGACTAGCGGGGGTTACAATGAGCAGTTCTTC.

On this clone itself: Other DNA sequences in this specimen translate into the identical CDR3. The genes are TRBV5-1 and TRBJ2-7; no clear D gene. The CDR3 length is 15 residues. Germline V gene sequence: CDR1 SGHRS, CDR2 YFSETQ. Trimming cost V 2 bases and J 0 bases, with 12 bases left between them. Here the CDR3 reads CASSFISGPSYEQYF. Here the CDR3 DNA reads TGCGCCAGCAGCTTTATATCAGGTCCCTCCTACGAGCAGTACTTC.

This chain links TRBV2 with TRBJ2-1, with 7 bases fitting TRBD1. V was clipped by 7 bases and J by 6 bases; unmatched bases: 9. The V gene's germline CDR1 is SNHLY and CDR2 FYNNEI. This CDR3 comprises 14 residues. The CDR3 nucleotides read TGTGCCAGCATCGAACAGGGGTATTCCAATGAGCAGTTCTTC. It encodes CASIEQGYSNEQFF.

The V and J genes are TRBV28 and TRBJ2-7; TRBD2 might be the D (5 bases). CDR1 is MDHEN, CDR2 SYDVKM, per germline. CDR3 size: 15 residues. The V end was cut by 5 bases, the J end by 3 bases, with 17 bases between. CDR3 region: CASSNGGSTGYEQYF. The CDR3 bases are TGTGCCAGCAGTAACGGAGGATCTACTGGCTACGAGCAGTACTTC.

The gene calls are TRBV2 and TRBJ2-5, with 9 bases that match TRBD1. Germline V gives CDR1 SNHLY, CDR2 FYNNEI. J gave up 4 bases and V 4 bases, and 4 bases lay outside the gene matches. This CDR3 comprises 14 residues. For the CDR3, the DNA is TGTGCCAGCAGTGGGACAGGGGCTCCAGAGACCCAGTACTTC. This gives the protein CASSGTGAPETQYF.

V usage is TRBV6-6 and J usage is TRBJ2-7, with 11 bases lining up with TRBD1. There are 15 residues in the CDR3. Germline V gene data show CDR1 as MNHNY and CDR2 as SVGAGI (reference sequence). The V segment lost 7 bases and the J segment 0 bases; nucleotides outside the gene matches: 5. Here the CDR3 DNA reads TGTGCCAGCATTCCCGGGACAGGGGGCTCCTACGAGCAGTACTTC. This gives the protein CASIPGTGGSYEQYF.

The chain recombines TRBV5-1 with TRBJ2-3, with 14 bases lining up with TRBD2. V was clipped by 5 bases and J by 4 bases; unmatched bases: 12. CDR1 SGHRS and CDR2 YFSETQ come from the germline V gene. The CDR3 totals 18 residues. This CDR3 reads CASSAGTSGGWVADTQYF. The CDR3 DNA is TGCGCCAGCAGTGCCGGGACTAGCGGGGGATGGGTAGCAGATACGCAGTATTTT.

About this clone: Other DNA variants within this sample encode the same CDR3. The chain employs TRBV5-4 and TRBJ1-1; possibly TRBD1 for D (5 bases). The CDR3 is made up of 14 amino acids. Germline V gives CDR1 SGHNT, CDR2 YYREEE (reference sequence). V was cut by 4 bases and J by 1 base, with 11 bases left in between. The CDR3 spells CASSPGQGNTEAFF. CDR3 sequence (DNA): TGTGCCAGCAGCCCGGGGCAGGGGAACACTGAAGCTTTCTTT.

This clone was found once. The V call is TRBV5-1, the J call TRBJ2-2; D is undetermined. CDR1 and CDR2 from the germline V gene are SGHRS and YFSETQ. The CDR3 is made up of 12 amino acids. The V end lost 4 bases, the J end lost 7 bases, and 8 bases lay between the germline ends. DNA of the CDR3: TGCGCCAGCAGCATTCAAGGCGGGGAGCTGTTTTTT. Protein sequence: CASSIQGGELFF.

The chain uses TRBV5-4 and TRBJ2-3; D possibly matches TRBD1 or TRBD2 (6 bases each). CDR1 is SGHNT and CDR2 is YYREEE in the germline V gene (reference sequence). This CDR3 has 16 amino acids. The V gene lost 4 bases and the J gene lost 3 bases, with 18 bases spanning the gap. The CDR3 DNA reads as TGTGCCAGCAGCATCGGGGGACAAGGTCTGACAGATACGCAGTATTTT. Encoded protein: CASSIGGQGLTDTQYF. The full variable domain, with the rest looked up from reference TRBV5-4 and TRBJ2-3, is ETGVTQSPTHLIKTRGQQVTLRCSSQSGHNTVSWYQQALGQGPQFIFQYYREEENGRGNFPPRFSGLQFPNYSSELNVNALELDDSALYLCASSIGGQGLTDTQYFGPGTRLTVL.

The chain recombines TRBV6-1 with TRBJ2-1, with TRBD2 identical over 11 bases. From germline, CDR1 is MNHNS and CDR2 SASEGT. V was pared by 6 bases and J by 6 bases, with 7 bases of the junction left unmatched. This CDR3 spans 15 amino acids. This chain's CDR3 is CASSHGTSGRNEQFF. CDR3 nucleotide sequence: TGTGCCAGCAGCCACGGGACTAGCGGTCGCAATGAGCAGTTCTTC.

This clone was observed once. The chain uses TRBV14 and TRBJ1-1; TRBD1 aligns across 7 bases. The CDR3 runs to 13 residues. After removal of 11 bases from V and 1 base from J, the junction contained 7 bases not matched to a gene. The germline V gene encodes CDR1 SGHDN and CDR2 FVKESK. DNA of the CDR3: TGTGCCTCTGGGGGACAGAGGAACACTGAAGCTTTCTTT. Protein sequence: CASGGQRNTEAFF.

In nucleotides, the CDR3 is TGTGCCAGTAGTATCTTAAGGCTCACCGGGGAGCTGTTTTTT. Translation: CASSILRLTGELFF. This chain uses TRBV19 with TRBJ2-2; D unclear. Germline V gene lookup returns CDR1 LNHDA and CDR2 SQIVND (reference sequence). Trimming took off 3 bases at V and 4 bases at J, with 9 bases between the two ends. The CDR3 sequence is 14 residues long. Using reference TRBV19 and TRBJ2-2 for the parts outside the CDR3, the full variable domain is DGGITQSPKYLFRKEGQNVTLSCEQNLNHDAMYWYRQDPGQGLRLIYYSQIVNDFQKGDIAEGYSVSREKKESFPLTVTSAQKNPTAFYLCASSILRLTGELFFGEGSRLTVL.

The V and J genes are TRBV5-4 and TRBJ2-3, with 8 positions matching TRBD2. Losses at the gene ends were 4 bases for V and 1 base for J; bases not matched to a gene: 11. Germline V lookup: CDR1 SGHNT, CDR2 YYREEE (reference sequence). This CDR3 region has 17 residues. CDR3 DNA: TGTGCCAGCAGCAACCCCCTTAGCGGGAAGCGCACAGATACGCAGTATTTT. It is translated as CASSNPLSGKRTDTQYF.

V is TRBV6-5 and J is TRBJ1-1, with D unresolved. The CDR3 has 11 residues. V lost 3 bases, J lost 9 bases, and 8 bases lay in between. Germline CDR1 MNHEY, CDR2 SVGAGI. The CDR3 DNA follows: TGTGCCAGCAGTTATGGGGAGAAAGCTTTCTTT. Translated, it gives CASSYGEKAFF.